Listed here are 3 T cell receptor beta chains from one sample, sequenced in a study of CD8 T cells in Susac syndrome. Random hexamers were used to reverse transcribe an amount of about 0.5 to 1 ug RNA. TCRdb redid the calling of the immunoSEQ multiplex PCR reads with MiXCR, one entry per CDR3 protein. The sample has some 300,000 distinct CDR3 sequences, around 85% seen once. Sequenced: CD8+ T cells from PBMCs. These receptors were obtained from a human donor with multiple sclerosis.

The rearrangement joins TRBV29-1 to TRBJ2-2, with TRBD2 identical over 8 bases. V lost 6 bases and J lost 4; bases outside the gene matches: 4. CDR3 length equals 13 residues. CDR1 and CDR2 from the germline V gene are SQVTM and ANQGSEA. The chain's CDR3 is CSVGLAGTGELFF. The CDR3 DNA reads as TGCAGCGTAGGACTAGCTGGCACCGGGGAGCTGTTTTTT.

The chain combines TRBV11-2 with TRBJ1-3; unclear D gene. Germline V gives CDR1 SGHAT, CDR2 FQNNGV. Trimming shortened V by 0 bases and J by 1 base, and 7 bases separated the two germline ends. The CDR3 is 15 residues long. The CDR3 here is CASSLDPASGNTIYF. The DNA for the CDR3 is TGTGCCAGCAGCTTAGATCCGGCGTCTGGAAACACCATATATTTT.

The CDR3 is CAISGLADSTDTQYF. In DNA form, the CDR3 reads TGTGCCATCAGTGGACTAGCGGATAGCACAGATACGCAGTATTTT. The rearrangement joins TRBV10-3 to TRBJ2-3, with 9 bases lining up with TRBD2. Germline V gene sequence: CDR1 ENHRY, CDR2 SYGVKD. The CDR3 consists of 15 residues. V lost 4 bases to trimming and J lost 0 bases; unmatched junction nucleotides: 2.